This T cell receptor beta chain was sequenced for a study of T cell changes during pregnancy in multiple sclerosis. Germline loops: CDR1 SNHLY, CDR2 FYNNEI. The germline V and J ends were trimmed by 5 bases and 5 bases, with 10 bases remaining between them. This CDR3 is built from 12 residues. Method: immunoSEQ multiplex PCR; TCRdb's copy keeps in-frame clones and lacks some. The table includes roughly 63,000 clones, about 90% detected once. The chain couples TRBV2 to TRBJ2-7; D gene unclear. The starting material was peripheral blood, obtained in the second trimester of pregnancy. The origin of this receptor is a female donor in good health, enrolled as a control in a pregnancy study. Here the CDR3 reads CASSSTDHEQYF. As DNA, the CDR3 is TGTGCCAGCAGTAGTACAGATCACGAGCAGTACTTC. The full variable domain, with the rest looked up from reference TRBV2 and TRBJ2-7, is EPEVTQTPSHQVTQMGQEVILRCVPISNHLYFYWYRQILGQKVEFLVSFYNNEISEKSEIFDDQFSVERPDGSNFTLKIRSTKLEDSAMYFCASSSTDHEQYFGPGTRLTVT.